This TCR beta chain appears in the sequencing data of a study of T-cell memory formation after mild COVID-19. It was 5'RACE with constant-segment primers that produced the TCR alpha and TCR beta cDNA libraries, which carried sample barcodes and UMIs. Using its own MiXCR run on the 5' RACE reads, TCRdb lists one record per CDR3 protein. This table has fewer than 250,000 distinct CDR3 sequences, about 11% appearing once. The CDR3 spans 14 residues. Germline assignment: CDR1 MDHEN and CDR2 SYDVKM. The V and J ends lost 8 bases and 0 bases respectively, with 13 bases between them. This clonotype occurred a few times.

The material sequenced was PBMCs or a T cell subset sorted from them (not recorded which). V and J are TRBV28 and TRBJ1-1, with D possibly being TRBD1 (6 bases). The source of this sequence is a young man who had mild COVID-19 (a few samples of this study predate the infection). Cell type and time point are not known. As DNA, the CDR3 is TGTGCCAGCCGCGCCGGGACAATGAACACTGAAGCTTTCTTT. Its translation is CASRAGTMNTEAFF.